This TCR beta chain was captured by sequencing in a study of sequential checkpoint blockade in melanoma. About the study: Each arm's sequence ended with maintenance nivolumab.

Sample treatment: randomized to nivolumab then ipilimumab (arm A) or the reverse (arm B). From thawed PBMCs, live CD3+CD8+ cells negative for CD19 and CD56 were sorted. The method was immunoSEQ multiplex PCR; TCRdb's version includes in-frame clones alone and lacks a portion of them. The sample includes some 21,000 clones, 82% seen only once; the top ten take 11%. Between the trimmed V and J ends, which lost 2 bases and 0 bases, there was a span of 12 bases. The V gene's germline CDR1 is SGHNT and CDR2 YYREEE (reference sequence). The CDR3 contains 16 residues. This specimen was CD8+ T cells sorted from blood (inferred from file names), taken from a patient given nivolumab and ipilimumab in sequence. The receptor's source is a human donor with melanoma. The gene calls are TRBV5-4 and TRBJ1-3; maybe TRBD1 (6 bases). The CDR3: CASSLGGVNSGNTIYF. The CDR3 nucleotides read TGTGCCAGCAGCTTAGGGGGGGTTAACTCTGGAAACACCATATATTTT.